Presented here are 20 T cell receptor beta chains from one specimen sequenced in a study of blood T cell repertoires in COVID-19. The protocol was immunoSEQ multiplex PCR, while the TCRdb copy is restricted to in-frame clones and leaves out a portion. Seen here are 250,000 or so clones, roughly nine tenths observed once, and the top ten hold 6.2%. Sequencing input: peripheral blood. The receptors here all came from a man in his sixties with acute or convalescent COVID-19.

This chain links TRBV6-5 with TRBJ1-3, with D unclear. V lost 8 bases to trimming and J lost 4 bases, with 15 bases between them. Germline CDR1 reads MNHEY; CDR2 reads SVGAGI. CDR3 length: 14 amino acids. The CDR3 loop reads CASSFDGGGNTIYF. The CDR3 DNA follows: TGTGCCAGCTCTTTTGACGGCGGAGGAAACACCATATATTTT.

The CDR3 sequence is CASSLSLGTGLAFF. In nucleotides, the CDR3 is TGTGCCAGCAGTTTATCACTCGGGACAGGGTTAGCTTTCTTT. The J gene is TRBJ1-1, the V gene TRBV27; 9 bases align to TRBD1. The germline CDR1 and CDR2 sequences are MNHEY and SMNVEV (reference sequence). The length of the CDR3 is 14 residues. V lost 0 bases and J lost 10; bases outside the gene matches: 6.

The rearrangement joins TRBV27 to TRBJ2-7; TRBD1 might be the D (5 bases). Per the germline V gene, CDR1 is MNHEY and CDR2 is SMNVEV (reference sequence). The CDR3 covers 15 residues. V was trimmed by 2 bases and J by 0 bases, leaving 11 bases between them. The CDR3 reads CASSLGALSSYEQYF. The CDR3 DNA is TGTGCCAGCAGTTTAGGGGCCCTCAGCTCCTACGAGCAGTACTTC.

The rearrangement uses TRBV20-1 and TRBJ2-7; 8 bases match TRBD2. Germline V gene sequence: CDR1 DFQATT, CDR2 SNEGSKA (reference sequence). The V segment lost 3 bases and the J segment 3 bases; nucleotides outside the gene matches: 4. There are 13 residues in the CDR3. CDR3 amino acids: CSASTGGSYEQYF. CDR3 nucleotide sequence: TGCAGTGCTAGTACGGGAGGGAGCTACGAGCAGTACTTC.

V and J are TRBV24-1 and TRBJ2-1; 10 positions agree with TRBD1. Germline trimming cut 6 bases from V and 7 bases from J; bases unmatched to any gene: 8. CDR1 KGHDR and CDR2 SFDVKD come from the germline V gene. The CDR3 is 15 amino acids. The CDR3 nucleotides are TGTGCCACCAGTCTTAGGACAGGGGGAAAGAATGAGCAGTTCTTC. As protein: CATSLRTGGKNEQFF.

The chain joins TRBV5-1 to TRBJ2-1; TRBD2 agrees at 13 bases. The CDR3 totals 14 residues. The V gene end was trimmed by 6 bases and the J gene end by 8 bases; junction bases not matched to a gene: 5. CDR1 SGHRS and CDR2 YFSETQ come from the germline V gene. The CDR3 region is CASTLGLAGDEQFF. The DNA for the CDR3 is TGCGCCAGCACCCTCGGACTAGCGGGAGATGAGCAGTTCTTC. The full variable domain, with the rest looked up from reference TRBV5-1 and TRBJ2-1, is KAGVTQTPRYLIKTRGQQVTLSCSPISGHRSVSWYQQTPGQGLQFLFEYFSETQRNKGNFPGRFSGRQFSNSRSEMNVSTLELGDSALYLCASTLGLAGDEQFFGPGTRLTVL.

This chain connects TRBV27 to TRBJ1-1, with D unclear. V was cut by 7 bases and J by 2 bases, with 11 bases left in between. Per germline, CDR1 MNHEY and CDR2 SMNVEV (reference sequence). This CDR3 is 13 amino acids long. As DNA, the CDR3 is TGTGCCAGCACCAGAGACATCAACACTGAAGCTTTCTTT. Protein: CASTRDINTEAFF.

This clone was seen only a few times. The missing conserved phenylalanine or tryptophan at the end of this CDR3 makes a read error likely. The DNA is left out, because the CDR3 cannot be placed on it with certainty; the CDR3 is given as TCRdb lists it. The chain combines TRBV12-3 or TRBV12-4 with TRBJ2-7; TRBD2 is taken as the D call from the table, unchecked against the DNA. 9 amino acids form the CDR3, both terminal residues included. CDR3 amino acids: CASTWSGSP.

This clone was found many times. Here the CDR3 reads CASSYLGDRAYGYTF. The DNA for the CDR3 is TGTGCCAGCAGTTACTTAGGAGACAGGGCCTATGGCTACACCTTC. This chain joins TRBV6-6 and TRBJ1-2, with 7 bases identical to TRBD1. The trim removed 1 base at V and 4 bases at J, leaving 6 bases unmatched. Germline V gives CDR1 MNHNY, CDR2 SVGAGI (reference sequence). The CDR3 consists of 15 residues.

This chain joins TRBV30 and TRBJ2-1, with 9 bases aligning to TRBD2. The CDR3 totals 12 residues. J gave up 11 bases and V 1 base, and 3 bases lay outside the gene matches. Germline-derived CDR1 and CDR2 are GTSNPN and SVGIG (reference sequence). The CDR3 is CAWSGSGRKQFF. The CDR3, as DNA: TGTGCCTGGAGTGGTAGCGGGAGAAAGCAGTTCTTC.

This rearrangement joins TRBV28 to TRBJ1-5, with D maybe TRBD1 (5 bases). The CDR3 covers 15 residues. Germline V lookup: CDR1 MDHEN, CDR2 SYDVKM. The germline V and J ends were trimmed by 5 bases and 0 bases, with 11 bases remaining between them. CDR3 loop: CASSEGHPSNQPQHF. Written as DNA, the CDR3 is TGTGCCAGCAGTGAAGGACACCCTAGCAATCAGCCCCAGCATTTT.

CDR3 amino acids: CASVRDRGNYGYTF. CDR3 nucleotides: TGTGCCAGCGTCCGGGACAGGGGGAACTATGGCTACACCTTC. The chain recombines TRBV10-3 with TRBJ1-2, with TRBD1 matching over 11 bases. The CDR3 length is 14 residues. Germline V lookup: CDR1 ENHRY, CDR2 SYGVKD. V lost 10 bases to trimming and J lost 2 bases; unmatched junction nucleotides: 6.

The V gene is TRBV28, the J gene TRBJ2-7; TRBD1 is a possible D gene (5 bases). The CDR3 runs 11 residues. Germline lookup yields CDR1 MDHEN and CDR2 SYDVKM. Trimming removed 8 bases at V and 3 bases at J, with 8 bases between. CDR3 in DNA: TGTGCCAGCGTAGGGGACTACGAGCAGTACTTC. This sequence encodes CASVGDYEQYF.

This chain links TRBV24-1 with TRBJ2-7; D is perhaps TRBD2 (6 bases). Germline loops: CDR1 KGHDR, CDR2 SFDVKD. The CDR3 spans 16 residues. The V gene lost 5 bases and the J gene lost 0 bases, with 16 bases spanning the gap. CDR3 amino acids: CATSGGVGNPSYEQYF. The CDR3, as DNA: TGTGCCACCAGTGGGGGGGTTGGGAACCCCTCCTACGAGCAGTACTTC.

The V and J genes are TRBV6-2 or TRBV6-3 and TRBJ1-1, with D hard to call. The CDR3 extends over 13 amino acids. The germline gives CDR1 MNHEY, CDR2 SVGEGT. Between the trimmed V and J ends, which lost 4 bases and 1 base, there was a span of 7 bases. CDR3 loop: CASSSGRNTEAFF. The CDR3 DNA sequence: TGTGCCAGCAGTTCGGGGAGGAACACTGAAGCTTTCTTT.

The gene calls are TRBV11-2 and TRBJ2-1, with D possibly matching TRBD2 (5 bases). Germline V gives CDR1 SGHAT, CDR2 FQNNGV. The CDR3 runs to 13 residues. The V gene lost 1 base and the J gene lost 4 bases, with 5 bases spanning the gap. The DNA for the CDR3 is TGTGCCAGCAGCTTAGGACTATACAATGAGCAGTTCTTC. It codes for CASSLGLYNEQFF.

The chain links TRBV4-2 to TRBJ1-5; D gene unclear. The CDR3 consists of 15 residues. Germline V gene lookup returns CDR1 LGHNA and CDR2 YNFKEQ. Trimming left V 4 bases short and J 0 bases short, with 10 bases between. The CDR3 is CASSPERNSNQPQHF. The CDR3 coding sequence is TGTGCCAGCAGCCCCGAGAGAAATAGCAATCAGCCCCAGCATTTT.

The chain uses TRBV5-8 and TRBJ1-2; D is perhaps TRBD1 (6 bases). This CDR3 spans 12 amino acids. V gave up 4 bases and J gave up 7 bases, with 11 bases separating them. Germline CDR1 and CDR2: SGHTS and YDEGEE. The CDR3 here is CASSRTGFGYTF. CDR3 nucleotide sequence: TGTGCCAGCAGCCGTACAGGGTTTGGCTACACCTTC.

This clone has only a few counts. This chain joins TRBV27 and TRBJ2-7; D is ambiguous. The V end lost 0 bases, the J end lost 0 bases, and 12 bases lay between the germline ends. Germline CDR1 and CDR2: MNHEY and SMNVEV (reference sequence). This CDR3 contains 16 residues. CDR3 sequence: CASSLSSGSFSYEQYF. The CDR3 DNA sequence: TGTGCCAGCAGTTTATCTTCCGGGTCCTTCTCCTACGAGCAGTACTTC.

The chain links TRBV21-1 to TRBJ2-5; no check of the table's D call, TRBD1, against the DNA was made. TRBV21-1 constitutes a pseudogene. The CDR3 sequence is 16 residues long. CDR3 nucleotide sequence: TGTGCCAGCAGCAAAGACGGGGACAGGGAAAGGGAGACCCAGTACTTC. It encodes CASSKDGDRERETQYF.